This T cell receptor (beta chain) was identified during a study of T cell responses to AZD1222 COVID-19 vaccine. Study background: Combined were second doses at about 4 or about 12 weeks. Findings and caveats of the study: Baseline seropositivity occurred in only a handful of AZD1222 recipients. Sampled repertoires all dated from after the peak T cell response. Most donors were white British, females outnumbered males, and clonal diversity was possibly underestimated.

Concerning this clone: Its matching antigen is unknown.

Trimming cost V 3 bases and J 7 bases; bases outside gene matches: 16. Germline lookup yields CDR1 MGHRA and CDR2 YSYEKL. CDR3 length equals 18 residues. Assay: immunoSEQ multiplex PCR; the TCRdb copy retains only in-frame clones and omits some. The sample consists of some 130,000 clones, under 95% of them appearing once. Sequenced material: peripheral blood, taken on day 0 of AZD1222 vaccination. The sequence came from an adult in good health. The chain joins TRBV4-1 to TRBJ2-2, with 8 bases fitting TRBD2. The chain's CDR3 is CASSQSAPGLDVSGELFF. The CDR3 bases are TGCGCCAGCAGCCAGAGTGCTCCGGGACTAGACGTTAGCGGGGAGCTGTTTTTT.